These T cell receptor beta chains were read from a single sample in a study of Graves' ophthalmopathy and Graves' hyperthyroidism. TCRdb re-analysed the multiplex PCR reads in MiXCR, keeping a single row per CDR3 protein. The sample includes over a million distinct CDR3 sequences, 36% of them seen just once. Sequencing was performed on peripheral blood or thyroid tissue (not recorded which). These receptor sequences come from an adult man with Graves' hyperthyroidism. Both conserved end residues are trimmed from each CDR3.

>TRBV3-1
ASSQVTGLPQPQH
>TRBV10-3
AISEGGEGYEQY
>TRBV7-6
ATSPAKTYEQY
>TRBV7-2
ASSLGGSGEAF
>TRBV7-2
ASSGTLGSYEQY
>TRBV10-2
ASSEAKRGELF
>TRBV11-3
ASSLIRTSSSGNTIY
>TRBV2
ASKPPLH
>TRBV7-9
ASNRGRGETQY
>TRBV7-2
ASSLAVRVTSGGASTDTQY
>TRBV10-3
AMRGPGGTGELF
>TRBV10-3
AISAMIGVSEPQH
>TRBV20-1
SVGPSGAGPYEQY
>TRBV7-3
ASSSDGQFGTQY
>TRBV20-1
SARDYMGYGYT
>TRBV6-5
ASKDTGELF
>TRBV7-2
ASSSPTINSPLH
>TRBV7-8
ASSLDSGFSNQPQH
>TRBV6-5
ASSSSPSSYGYT
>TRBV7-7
ASSSTRSDEATQY
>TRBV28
ASSFFSGSAYEQY
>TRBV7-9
ASSLISLGGQKLF
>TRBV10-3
AISESTSSGPGQPQH
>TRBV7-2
ASSLVGQESPLH
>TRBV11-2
ASSFGGIAHEQY
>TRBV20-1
SADRGLGANVLT
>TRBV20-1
SARALGGNSPLH
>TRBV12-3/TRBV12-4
ASSRLGTGGGETQY
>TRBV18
ASSPEYSGRTYEQY
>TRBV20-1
SASAQGGEKLF
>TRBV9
ASSPRVSVGEQY
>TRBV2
ASSEGGGYRTLGQY